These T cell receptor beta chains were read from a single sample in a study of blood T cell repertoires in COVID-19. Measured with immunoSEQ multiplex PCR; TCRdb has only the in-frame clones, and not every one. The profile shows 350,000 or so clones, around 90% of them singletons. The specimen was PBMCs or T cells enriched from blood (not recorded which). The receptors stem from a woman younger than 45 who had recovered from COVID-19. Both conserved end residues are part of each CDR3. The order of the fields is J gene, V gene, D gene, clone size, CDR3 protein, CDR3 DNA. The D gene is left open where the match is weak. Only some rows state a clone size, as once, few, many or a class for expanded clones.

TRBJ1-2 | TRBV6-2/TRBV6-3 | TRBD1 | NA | CASSYPDRPYGYTF | TGTGCCAGCAGTTACCCGGACAGGCCTTATGGCTACACCTTC
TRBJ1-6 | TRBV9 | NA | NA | CASSVGVNSPLHF | TGTGCCAGCAGCGTAGGCGTAAATTCACCCCTCCACTTT
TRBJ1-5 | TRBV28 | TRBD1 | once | CASSSPPGQNQPQHF | TGTGCCAGCAGTTCGCCCCCGGGACAGAATCAGCCCCAGCATTTT
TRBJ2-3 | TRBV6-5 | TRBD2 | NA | CASSLLAGVGDTQYF | TGTGCCAGCAGTCTACTAGCGGGAGTAGGCGATACGCAGTATTTT
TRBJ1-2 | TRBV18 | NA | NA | CASSPPGLDYGYTF | TGTGCCAGCTCACCGCCAGGCCTCGACTATGGCTACACCTTC
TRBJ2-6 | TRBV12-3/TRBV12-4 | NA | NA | CASETGGSVLTF | TGTGCCAGCGAGACGGGGGGCAGCGTCCTGACTTTC
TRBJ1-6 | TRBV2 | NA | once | CASRVDNSYNSPLHF | TGTGCCAGCAGGGTAGACAACTCCTATAATTCACCCCTCCACTTT
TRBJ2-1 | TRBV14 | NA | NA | CASSPLGHEQFF | TGTGCCAGCAGCCCCCTAGGCCATGAGCAGTTCTTC
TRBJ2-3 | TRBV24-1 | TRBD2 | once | CATSALAGGNTQYF | TGTGCCACCAGTGCCCTAGCGGGAGGGAATACGCAGTATTTT
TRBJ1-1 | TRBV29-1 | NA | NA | CSALTFGTTEAFF | TGCAGCGCCCTGACATTTGGTACCACTGAAGCTTTCTTT
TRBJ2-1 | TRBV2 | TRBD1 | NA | CASRQTGYEQFF | TGTGCCAGCAGACAGACAGGGTATGAGCAGTTCTTC
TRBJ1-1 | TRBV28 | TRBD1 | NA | CASGGPGQMNTEAFF | TGTGCCAGCGGGGGACCGGGACAGATGAACACTGAAGCTTTCTTT
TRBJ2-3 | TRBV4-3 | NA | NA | CASSQPARTRDTSTDTQYF | TGCGCCAGCAGCCAACCCGCTCGGACTCGGGACACCTCCACAGATACGCAGTATTTT
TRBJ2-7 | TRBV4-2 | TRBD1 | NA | CASSQGDRGREQYF | TGTGCCAGCAGCCAAGGGGACAGGGGACGCGAGCAGTACTTC
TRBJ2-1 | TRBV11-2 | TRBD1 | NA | CASSLVLPGQGVNEQFF | TGTGCCAGCAGCTTAGTACTTCCGGGACAGGGCGTCAATGAGCAGTTCTTC
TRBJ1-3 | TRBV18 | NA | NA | CASSPSSGVGNTIYF | TGTGCCAGCTCACCTTCTTCGGGAGTAGGAAACACCATATATTTT
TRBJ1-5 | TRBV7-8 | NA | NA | CASSLGRDQPQHF | TGTGCCAGCAGCTTAGGCAGGGATCAGCCCCAGCATTTT
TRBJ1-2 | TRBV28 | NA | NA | CASSQGVSNYGYTF | TGTGCCAGCAGCCAGGGTGTAAGTAACTATGGCTACACCTTC
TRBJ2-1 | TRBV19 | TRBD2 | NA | CASTALAGTYNEQFF | TGTGCCAGTACCGCACTAGCGGGGACCTACAATGAGCAGTTCTTC
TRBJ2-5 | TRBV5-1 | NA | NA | CASSLAGGFQETQYF | TGCGCCAGCAGCTTGGCCGGGGGATTCCAAGAGACCCAGTACTTC
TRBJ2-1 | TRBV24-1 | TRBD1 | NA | CATSDSTGGSYNEQFF | TGTGCCACCAGTGATTCGACAGGGGGCTCCTACAATGAGCAGTTCTTC
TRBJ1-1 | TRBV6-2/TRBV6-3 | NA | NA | CASSRGTYTEAFF | TGTGCCAGCAGCCGGGGGACTTACACTGAAGCTTTCTTT
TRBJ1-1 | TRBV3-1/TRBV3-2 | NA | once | CASSHHGGRARPLEAFF | TGTGCCAGCAGCCATCATGGGGGCAGGGCCAGGCCCCTTGAAGCTTTCTTT
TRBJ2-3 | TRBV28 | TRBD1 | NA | CASSPGQGRGTDTQYF | TGTGCCAGCAGTCCCGGACAGGGGAGAGGGACAGATACGCAGTATTTT
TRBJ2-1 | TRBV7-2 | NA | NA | CASSMTDYNEQFF | TGTGCCAGCAGCATGACGGACTATAATGAGCAGTTCTTC